This T cell receptor beta chain was sequenced during a study of OX40 agonist ivuxolimab in advanced cancers. Background on the study: Three patients, one with hepatocellular carcinoma and two with cutaneous melanoma, achieved partial responses.

V lost 2 bases to trimming and J lost 6 bases, with 7 bases between them. CDR3 length equals 12 residues. Germline-derived CDR1 and CDR2 are LGHNT and FRNRAP. Using immunoSEQ multiplex PCR, the repertoire was profiled, and TCRdb retains in-frame clones only, with some absent. The table has roughly 90,000 clones, 94% seen once; the top ten hold 2% to 3%. This TCR was sampled from an adult with an advanced solid tumor such as melanoma, head and neck, liver or kidney cancer. The sequencing here drew on CD4+ or CD8+ T cells sorted from blood, taken in a trial of the OX40 agonist ivuxolimab. V usage is TRBV12-5 and J usage is TRBJ1-2; D remains unclear. The CDR3 sequence is CASGLPPDGYTF. DNA for the CDR3: TGTGCTAGTGGTTTGCCCCCGGATGGCTACACCTTC.